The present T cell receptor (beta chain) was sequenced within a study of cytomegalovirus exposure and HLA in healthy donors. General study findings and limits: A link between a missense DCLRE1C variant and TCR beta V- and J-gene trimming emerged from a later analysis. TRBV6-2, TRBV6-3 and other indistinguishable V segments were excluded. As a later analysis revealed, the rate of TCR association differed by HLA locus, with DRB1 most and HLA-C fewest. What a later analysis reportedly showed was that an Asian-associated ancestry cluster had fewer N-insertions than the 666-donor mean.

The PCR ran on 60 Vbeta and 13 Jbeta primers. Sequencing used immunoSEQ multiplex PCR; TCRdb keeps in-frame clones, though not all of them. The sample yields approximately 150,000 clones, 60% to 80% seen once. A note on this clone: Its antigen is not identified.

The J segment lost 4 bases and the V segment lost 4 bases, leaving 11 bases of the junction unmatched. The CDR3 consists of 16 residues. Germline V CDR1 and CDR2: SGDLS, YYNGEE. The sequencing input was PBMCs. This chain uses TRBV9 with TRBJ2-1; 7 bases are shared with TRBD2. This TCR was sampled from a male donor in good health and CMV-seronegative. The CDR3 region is CASSTSAGRGYNEQFF. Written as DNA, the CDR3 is TGTGCCAGCAGCACCTCCGCGGGGCGGGGGTACAATGAGCAGTTCTTC.